The 11 T cell receptor beta chains below were found in one sample sequenced in a study of shared clonotypes between healthy human individuals. CD45RO negativity and positive selection for CCR7 defined naive CD8 cells, a population that excluded terminally differentiated effector memory CD45RA+ cells. Sequencing was performed with immunoSEQ multiplex PCR; in TCRdb, only in-frame clones are kept and a portion is missing. In the table there are about 2.1 million clones, roughly 93% of which are singletons. The sample was naive CD8+ T cells from PBMCs. The source is a man aged 18-30 years in good health. Some clones in this sample may be carry-over from other donors' samples.

J is TRBJ1-4 and V is TRBV2; 9 bases line up with TRBD1. The V gene end was trimmed by 4 bases and the J gene end by 0 bases; junction bases not matched to a gene: 3. In germline, CDR1 is SNHLY, CDR2 FYNNEI. The CDR3 loop spans 16 amino acids. CDR3 DNA sequence: TGTGCCAGCAGTGGCGGACAGGGGACAACTAATGAAAAACTGTTTTTT. Translated, it gives CASSGGQGTTNEKLFF.

The rearrangement links TRBV29-1 to TRBJ2-5, with D possibly TRBD1 on 5 matching bases. Germline CDR1 SQVTM, CDR2 ANQGSEA. V dropped 3 bases and J dropped 4 bases, with 21 bases sitting between them. This CDR3 region has 16 residues. The CDR3 is CSVDATGVYLLETQYF. CDR3 DNA: TGCAGCGTTGACGCAACAGGAGTCTACCTGCTAGAGACCCAGTACTTC.

The chain joins TRBV11-2 to TRBJ1-5; D is unclear. This CDR3 contains 15 residues. V dropped 0 bases and J dropped 9 bases, with 15 bases sitting between them. CDR1 is SGHAT and CDR2 is FQNNGV in the germline V gene. The CDR3 is CASSLEHSPAAPQHF. The CDR3, as DNA: TGTGCCAGCAGCTTAGAGCACAGTCCCGCGGCGCCCCAGCATTTT.

The chain combines TRBV7-2 with TRBJ2-1; the D call may be TRBD1 or TRBD2 (5 bases each). The germline CDR1 and CDR2 sequences are SGHTA and FQGNSA. With 8 bases removed from V and 3 bases from J, the gap between germline ends came to 17 bases. The CDR3 has 15 residues. For the CDR3, the DNA is TGTGCCAGCCGGGCGACGGGGCTCTACTACAATGAGCAGTTCTTC. Its translation is CASRATGLYYNEQFF.

This clone has a single count. This chain connects TRBV10-2 to TRBJ2-2, with D possibly TRBD2 on 6 matching bases. Germline loops: CDR1 WSHSY, CDR2 SAAADI. The CDR3 is made up of 15 amino acids. CDR3 DNA: TGCGCTGCCCATGTTGTAGCGGAAAACACCGGGGAGCTGTTTTTT. This sequence encodes CAAHVVAENTGELFF.

This chain links TRBV2 with TRBJ2-3, with 7 nucleotides matching TRBD1. With V trimmed by 5 bases and J by 1 base, 6 bases remained unmatched. CDR3 length: 15 amino acids. Germline CDR1 and CDR2: SNHLY and FYNNEI. CDR3 in DNA: TGTGCCAGCAGTCGAGGACAGGAAGGCACAGATACGCAGTATTTT. Protein: CASSRGQEGTDTQYF. The full variable domain, completed using reference TRBV2 and TRBJ2-3, is EPEVTQTPSHQVTQMGQEVILRCVPISNHLYFYWYRQILGQKVEFLVSFYNNEISEKSEIFDDQFSVERPDGSNFTLKIRSTKLEDSAMYFCASSRGQEGTDTQYFGPGTRLTVL.

This chain uses TRBV19 with TRBJ2-7, with D unclear. Trimming shortened V by 10 bases and J by 0 bases, and 16 bases separated the two germline ends. The CDR3 spans 14 residues. CDR1 and CDR2 from the germline V gene are LNHDA and SQIVND (reference sequence). The CDR3 coding sequence is TGTGCCACTACTTTTCGGCCGGGCTCCTACGAGCAGTACTTC. It yields the protein CATTFRPGSYEQYF.

The chain couples TRBV27 to TRBJ2-2; TRBD1 might be the D (6 bases). The CDR3 spans 17 residues. The V gene lost 2 bases and the J gene lost 1 base, with 14 bases spanning the gap. Germline CDR1 is MNHEY and CDR2 is SMNVEV (reference sequence). CDR3: CASSLPPGARNTGELFF. CDR3 coding DNA: TGTGCCAGCAGTTTACCCCCAGGGGCGAGGAACACCGGGGAGCTGTTTTTT.

On this clone: This CDR3 is also generated by other DNA sequences in the sample. The chain links TRBV28 to TRBJ2-7, with D unclear. V was pared by 5 bases and J by 1 base, with 3 bases between. The germline gives CDR1 MDHEN, CDR2 SYDVKM. The CDR3 length is 11 residues. The CDR3 is CASSRSYEQYF. As DNA, the CDR3 is TGTGCCAGCAGTCGTTCCTACGAGCAGTACTTC.

The rearrangement uses TRBV6-5 and TRBJ2-7; 7 positions match TRBD1. This CDR3 contains 16 residues. Germline CDR1 and CDR2: MNHEY and SVGAGI. V dropped 0 bases and J dropped 6; count of bases not matched to a gene: 11. In DNA form, the CDR3 reads TGTGCCAGCAGTTACTCGACAGGGTGGGTTCCTGGCGAGCAGTACTTC. This sequence encodes CASSYSTGWVPGEQYF.

The chain has TRBV7-2 and TRBJ2-7; D is perhaps TRBD2 (5 bases). The V and J ends lost 5 bases and 2 bases respectively, with 13 bases between them. The CDR3 consists of 14 residues. CDR1 SGHTA and CDR2 FQGNSA come from the germline V gene. In DNA, the CDR3 is TGTGCCAGCAGCGTCCGGACTGATCCCTACGAGCAGTACTTC. Translating gives CASSVRTDPYEQYF.